This T cell receptor beta chain was identified in a study of blood T cell repertoires in COVID-19. Study information: COVID-19 samples collected from the United States, Italy and Spain covered acute and convalescent phases.

While infection was still active, Seattle patients were enrolled and then followed longitudinally. Per the authors' pipeline: Estimates of nucleated cell counts were drawn from the amplification of reference gene primers. Profiling relied on immunoSEQ multiplex PCR, and the TCRdb table lists in-frame clones only, not all of them. The V and J calls and clone size come from that table; D and trimming were worked out from the DNA. This sample yields tens of thousands of clones, of which approximately 91% are seen a single time; approximately 5.4% belongs to the top ten. CDR1 and CDR2 (germline): MNHNS, SASEGT. This CDR3 comprises 16 residues. Trimming removed 3 bases from V and 2 bases from J, with 17 bases in between.

This TCR was recovered from a man between 60 and 75 years old with COVID-19, enrolled during active disease. Sequenced input: peripheral blood. The chain has TRBV6-1 and TRBJ2-7; D is perhaps TRBD1 (6 bases). The DNA for the CDR3 is TGTGCCAGCAGTGACTACTTGACAGGAACTACCTACGAGCAGTACTTC. Residues: CASSDYLTGTTYEQYF.